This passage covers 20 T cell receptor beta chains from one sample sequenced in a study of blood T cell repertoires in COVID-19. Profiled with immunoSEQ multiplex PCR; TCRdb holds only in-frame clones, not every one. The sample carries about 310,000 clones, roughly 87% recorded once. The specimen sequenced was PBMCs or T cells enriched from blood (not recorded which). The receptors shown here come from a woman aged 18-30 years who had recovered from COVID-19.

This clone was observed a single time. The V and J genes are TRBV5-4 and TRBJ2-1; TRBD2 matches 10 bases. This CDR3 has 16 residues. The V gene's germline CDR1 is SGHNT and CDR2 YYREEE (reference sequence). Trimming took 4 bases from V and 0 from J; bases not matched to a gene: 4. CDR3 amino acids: CASSTLAGDSYNEQFF. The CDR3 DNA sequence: TGTGCCAGCAGCACCCTAGCGGGGGACTCCTACAATGAGCAGTTCTTC.

CDR3 residues: CASSLVGGGNEKLFF. In DNA form, the CDR3 reads TGCGCCAGCAGCTTGGTAGGAGGTGGTAATGAAAAACTGTTTTTT. The J gene is TRBJ1-4, the V gene TRBV5-1; D is ambiguous. V was trimmed by 0 bases and J by 4 bases, leaving 10 bases between them. This CDR3 comprises 15 residues. CDR1 is SGHRS, CDR2 YFSETQ, per germline.

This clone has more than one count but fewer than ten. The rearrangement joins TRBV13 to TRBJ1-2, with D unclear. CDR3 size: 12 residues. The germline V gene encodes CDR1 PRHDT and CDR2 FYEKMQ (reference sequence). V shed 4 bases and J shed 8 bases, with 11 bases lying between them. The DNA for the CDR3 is TGTGCCAGCAGCTCAGGAGCGGGAGGCTACACCTTC. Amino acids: CASSSGAGGYTF.

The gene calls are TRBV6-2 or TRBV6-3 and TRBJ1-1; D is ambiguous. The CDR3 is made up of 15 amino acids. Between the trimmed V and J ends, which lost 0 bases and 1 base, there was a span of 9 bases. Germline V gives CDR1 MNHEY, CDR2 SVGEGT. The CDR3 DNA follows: TGTGCCAGCAGTTACTCGAGTCCTCCGAACACTGAAGCTTTCTTT. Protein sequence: CASSYSSPPNTEAFF.

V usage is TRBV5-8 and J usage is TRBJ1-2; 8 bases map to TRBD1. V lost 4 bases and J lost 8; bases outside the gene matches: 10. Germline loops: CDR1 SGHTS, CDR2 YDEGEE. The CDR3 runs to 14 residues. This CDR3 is CASSPRQGFGGYTF. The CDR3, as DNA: TGTGCCAGCAGCCCGCGACAGGGGTTTGGAGGCTACACCTTC.

The CDR3 coding sequence is TGTGCCAGTAGTATGGGGTCCGGGGGTCCCTACGAGCAGTACTTC. Amino acids: CASSMGSGGPYEQYF. This chain links TRBV19 with TRBJ2-7, with a tentative D call TRBD2 (6 bases). The CDR3 totals 15 residues. Germline V gives CDR1 LNHDA, CDR2 SQIVND (reference sequence). V was pared by 3 bases and J by 2 bases, with 14 bases between.

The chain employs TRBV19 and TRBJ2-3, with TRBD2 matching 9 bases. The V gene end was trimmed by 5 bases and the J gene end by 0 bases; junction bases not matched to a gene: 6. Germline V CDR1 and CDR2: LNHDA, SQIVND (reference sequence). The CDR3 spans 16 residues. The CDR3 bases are TGTGCCAGTAGTGTTTCAAGCGGGAGGAGCACAGATACGCAGTATTTT. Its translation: CASSVSSGRSTDTQYF.

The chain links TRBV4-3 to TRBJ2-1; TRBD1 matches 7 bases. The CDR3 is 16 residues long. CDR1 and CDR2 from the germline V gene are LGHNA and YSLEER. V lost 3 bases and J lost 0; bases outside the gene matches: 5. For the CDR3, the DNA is TGCGCCAGCAGCCATGGGACAGCTAGCTCCTACAATGAGCAGTTCTTC. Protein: CASSHGTASSYNEQFF.

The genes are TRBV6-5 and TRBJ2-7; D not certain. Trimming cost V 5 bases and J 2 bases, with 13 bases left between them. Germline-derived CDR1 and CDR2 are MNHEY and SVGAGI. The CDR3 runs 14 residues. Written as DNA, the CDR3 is TGTGCCAGCAGTAGTTCGGGTACTACCTACGAGCAGTACTTC. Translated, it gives CASSSSGTTYEQYF.

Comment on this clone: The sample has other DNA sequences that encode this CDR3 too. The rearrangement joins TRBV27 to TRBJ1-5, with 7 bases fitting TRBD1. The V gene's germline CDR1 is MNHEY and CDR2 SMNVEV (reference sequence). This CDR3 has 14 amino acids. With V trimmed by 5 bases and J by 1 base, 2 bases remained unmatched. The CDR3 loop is CASSVQGSNQPQHF. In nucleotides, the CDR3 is TGTGCCAGCAGTGTACAGGGGAGCAATCAGCCCCAGCATTTT.

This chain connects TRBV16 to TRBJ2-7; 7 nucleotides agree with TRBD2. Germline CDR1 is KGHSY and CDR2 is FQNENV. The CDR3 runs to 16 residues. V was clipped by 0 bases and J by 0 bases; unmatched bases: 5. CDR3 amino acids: CASSQSGGIGSYEQYF. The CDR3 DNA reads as TGTGCCAGCAGCCAATCGGGGGGGATCGGCTCCTACGAGCAGTACTTC.

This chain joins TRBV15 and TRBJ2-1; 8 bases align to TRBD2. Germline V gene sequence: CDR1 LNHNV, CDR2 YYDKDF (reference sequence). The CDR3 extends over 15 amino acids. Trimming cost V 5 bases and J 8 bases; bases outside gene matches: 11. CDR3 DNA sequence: TGTGCCACCAGCCTACCCAGCGGGAGAATAGATGAGCAGTTCTTC. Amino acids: CATSLPSGRIDEQFF.

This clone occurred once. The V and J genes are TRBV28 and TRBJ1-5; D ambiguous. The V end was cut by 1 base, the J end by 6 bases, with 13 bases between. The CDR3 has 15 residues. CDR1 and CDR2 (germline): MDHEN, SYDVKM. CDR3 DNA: TGTGCCAGCAGTTTATTAATCCGGGTGGGTCAGCCCCAGCATTTT. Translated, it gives CASSLLIRVGQPQHF.

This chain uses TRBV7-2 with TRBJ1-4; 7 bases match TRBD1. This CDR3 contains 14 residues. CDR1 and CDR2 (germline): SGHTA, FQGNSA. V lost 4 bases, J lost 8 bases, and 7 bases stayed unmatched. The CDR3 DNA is TGTGCCAGCAGCTCCCACAGGGGTGAGGAAAAACTGTTTTTT. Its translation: CASSSHRGEEKLFF.

In DNA form, the CDR3 reads TGTGCCAGCAGCAACCGTTGGGCTACCAACTATGGCTACACCTTC. Amino acid sequence: CASSNRWATNYGYTF. The chain combines TRBV3-1 (or the pseudogene TRBV3-2) with TRBJ1-2; D ambiguous. With 5 bases removed from V and 2 bases from J, the gap between germline ends came to 15 bases. Germline CDR1 LGHDT, CDR2 YNNKEL (reference sequence). CDR3 length equals 15 residues.

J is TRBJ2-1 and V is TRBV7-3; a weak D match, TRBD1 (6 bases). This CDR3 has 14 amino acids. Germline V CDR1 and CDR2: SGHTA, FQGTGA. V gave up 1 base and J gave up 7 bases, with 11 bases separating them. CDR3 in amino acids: CASSLMGARNEQFF. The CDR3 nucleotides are TGTGCCAGCAGCTTAATGGGGGCCCGGAATGAGCAGTTCTTC.

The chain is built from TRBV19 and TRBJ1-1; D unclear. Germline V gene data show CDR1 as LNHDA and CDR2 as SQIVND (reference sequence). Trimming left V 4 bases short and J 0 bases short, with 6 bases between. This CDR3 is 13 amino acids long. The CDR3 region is CASSKTVNTEAFF. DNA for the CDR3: TGTGCCAGTAGTAAAACAGTGAACACTGAAGCTTTCTTT.

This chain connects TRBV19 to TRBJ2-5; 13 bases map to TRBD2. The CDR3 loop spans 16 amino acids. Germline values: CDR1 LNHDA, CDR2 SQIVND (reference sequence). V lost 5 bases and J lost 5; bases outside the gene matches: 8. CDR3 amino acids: CASSRTSGGAEETQYF. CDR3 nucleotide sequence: TGTGCCAGTAGTCGAACTAGCGGGGGGGCCGAGGAGACCCAGTACTTC.

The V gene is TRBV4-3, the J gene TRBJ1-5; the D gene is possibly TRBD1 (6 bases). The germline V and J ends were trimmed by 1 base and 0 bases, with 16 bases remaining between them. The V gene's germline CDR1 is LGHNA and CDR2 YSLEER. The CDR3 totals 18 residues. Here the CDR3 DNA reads TGCGCCAGCAGCCAAGGCCTCGGGACACTTTATAGCAATCAGCCCCAGCATTTT. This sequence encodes CASSQGLGTLYSNQPQHF.

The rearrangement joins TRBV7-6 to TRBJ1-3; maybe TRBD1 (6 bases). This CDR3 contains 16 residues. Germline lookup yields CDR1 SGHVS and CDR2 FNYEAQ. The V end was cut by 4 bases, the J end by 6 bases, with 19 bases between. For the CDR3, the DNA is TGTGCCAGCAGCTCCGCTCCCGACAGGATATTAAACACCATATATTTT. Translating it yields CASSSAPDRILNTIYF.